This T cell receptor (beta chain) was observed in a study of post-analysis software for immune sequencing data (dated by TCRdb to between 2014 and 2016). With regard to the full study: The recorded disease courses included relapsing-remitting, secondary progressive and progressive-relapsing multiple sclerosis, and some patients had no subtype annotation. Patient repertoires were compared against 10 to 12 previously published healthy control repertoires from donors aged about 6 to 28 years. A subset of samples was prepared in parallel using single-end sample barcoding, then pooled and co-amplified after Illumina adapter ligation.

About this clonotype itself: The clone's antigen remains unknown. Base qualities are not provided; no much larger clone lies one nucleotide away.

The receptor library was made with PCR. The sequencer listed for this sample is Illumina HiSeq 2500. Unique molecular identifiers were incorporated into TCR beta cDNA libraries to reduce PCR and sequencing biases. Roughly 500,000 cDNA molecules were obtained for every 1 to 10 million input T cells, so each molecule roughly corresponded to one T cell. The patient libraries were prepared and sequenced with the same protocol used for the earlier healthy control dataset. Within a given batch, samples were prepared together, multiplexed and sequenced on the same HiSeq lane. The authors processed their data as follows. MIGEC handled the raw barcoded reads, throwing out single-read molecular identifier groups before consensus assembly and CDR3 extraction. VDJtools was used for post-analysis of the clonotype tables, and diversity was normalized by down-sampling every dataset to the size of the smallest sample. To correct batch-related cross-sample contamination, repertoire overlap clustering matched CDR3 amino acid sequences but not nucleotide sequences. The public reads were run again by TCRdb, first through fastp at Q25 and then through MiXCR, and only productive beta chains were kept. When rows share a CDR3 protein, they turn into one entry using the most common DNA and genes. The V and J calls and clone size come from TCRdb's table, not from the authors' own analysis. The sample profile shows hundreds of thousands of distinct CDR3 sequences; around 60% of them were found once. The ten largest clonotypes hold approximately 11% of the sample.

Per the germline V gene, ENHRY is the CDR1 and SYGVKD is the CDR2. V is cut by 1 base and J by 8 bases, and the space between the germline ends is 15 bases. Counted from cysteine to phenylalanine, this CDR3 has 15 amino acids. The sequence is cut down to CDR3 DNA, 45 bases in frame from base 1. To demonstrate the VDJtools post-analysis software, TCR beta repertoires were profiled from the peripheral blood of more than ten young patients with multiple sclerosis. The multiple sclerosis patients were children and adolescents between roughly 6 and 17 years of age. What the authors observed across the whole study: The control group was slightly older than the multiple sclerosis patient group. Direct clustering with F measure revealed strong co-clustering of samples prepared in the same batch, which led to a batch-effect correction. Multiple sclerosis patients had significantly lower normalized Chao1 diversity than controls, a result that suggests substantial peripheral T-cell clonal expansion. A handful of TRBV segments, including TRBV5-6, TRBV5-1 and TRBV20-1, were significantly more frequent in patients than controls.

The chain was built from TRBV10-3 and TRBJ2-1; perhaps TRBD2 is the D gene, with 7 bases matching. The sequenced material came from blood. This clonotype was sampled from a girl aged 2 to 9 with multiple sclerosis. The base sequence is TGTGCCATCAGTGAGTTGGGGAGGGGGAGCGATGAGCAGTTCTTC. Translated, this is CAISELGRGSDEQFF.